This is a list of T cell receptor beta chains from one sample in a study of molecular identifiers for immune sequencing clone quantification. TCRdb passed the PCR reads through MiXCR, listing each CDR3 protein once. The table lists around 470,000 distinct CDR3 sequences, 25% of them singletons. Sequenced sample: naive CD8+ T cells from blood, with Jurkat cell RNA spiked in. The receptors were sampled from a human donor in good health. Some libraries in this study had Jurkat cell RNA spiked in. Each CDR3 is given with its conserved first and last residue. D genes are given only for firm matches. Expanded clones are given a class, and other clones once, few, many or no size at all.

V gene,D gene,clone size,J gene,CDR3 DNA,CDR3 protein
TRBV7-2,TRBD1,NA,TRBJ2-3,TGTGCCAGCAGCGCCGGGACAGGGGCTACAGATACGCAGTATTTT,CASSAGTGATDTQYF
TRBV12-3/TRBV12-4,TRBD1,NA,TRBJ2-7,TGTGCCAGCAGTTTAGCGGGGACAGGGTCCGAGCAGTACTTC,CASSLAGTGSEQYF
TRBV7-2,NA,many,TRBJ2-3,TGTGCCAGCAGCTTAGTAGGGGGGGTTACAGATACGCAGTATTTT,CASSLVGGVTDTQYF
TRBV23-1,NA,few,TRBJ1-6,TGCGCCAGCAGTCAATCGGGTAACCGGGACAAGGATTCACCCCTCCACTTT,CASSQSGNRDKDSPLHF
TRBV12-3/TRBV12-4,NA,NA,TRBJ1-3,TGTGCCAGCAGTTTATTGGGCCTCCTCTCTGGAAGCACCATATATTTT,CASSLLGLLSGSTIYF
TRBV29-1,NA,many,TRBJ2-7,TGCAGCGTTAGCACCCCCGTCGGGTCAGACTACTTC,CSVSTPVGSDYF
TRBV19,NA,NA,TRBJ1-1,TGTGCCAGTAGTATTGACAGGATGGGGACTGAAGCTTTCTTT,CASSIDRMGTEAFF
TRBV4-1,TRBD1,NA,TRBJ2-1,TGCGCCAGCAGCCAAGAGCCACAGGGGGCCCTCAGCTCCTACAATGAGCAGTTCTTC,CASSQEPQGALSSYNEQFF
TRBV3-1,NA,few,TRBJ2-3,TGTGCCAGCAGCCCCCCCTGGGGGCAGGGGACTGCAGATACGCAGTATTTT,CASSPPWGQGTADTQYF
TRBV6-2/TRBV6-3,NA,many,TRBJ2-7,TGTGCCAGCAGTTGGGGCTTCTCCTACGAGCAGTACTTC,CASSWGFSYEQYF
TRBV7-9,NA,NA,TRBJ2-7,TGTGCCAGCAGATCGGGACACGACTACGAGCAGTACTTC,CASRSGHDYEQYF
TRBV27,NA,few,TRBJ2-1,TGTGCCAGCAGTTTGGACAGACCCTACAATGAGCAGTTCTTC,CASSLDRPYNEQFF
TRBV30,NA,NA,TRBJ1-1,TGTGTCTGGAGCGTCCTCGGGACGGAAGCTTTCTTT,CVWSVLGTEAFF
TRBV7-8,NA,few,TRBJ1-2,TGTGCCAGCAGCTTATTAGGACAGTCCGTTTATGGCTACACCTTC,CASSLLGQSVYGYTF
TRBV7-9,NA,many,TRBJ2-2,TGTGCCAGCACCCCGTGGGCTAGCGCTACCGGGGAGCTGTTTTTT,CASTPWASATGELFF
TRBV10-3,TRBD2,few,TRBJ2-5,TGTGCCATCAGCGCAGACGTGGGACTAGCGGGCGGTAAAGAGACCCAGTACTTC,CAISADVGLAGGKETQYF
TRBV28,NA,many,TRBJ1-2,TGTGCCAGCAGAACCAAACAGGTAGCTAACTATGGCTACACCTTC,CASRTKQVANYGYTF
TRBV7-3,NA,NA,TRBJ2-1,TGTGCCAGCAGCTTAGAGTTGCGCAATGAGCAGTTCTTC,CASSLELRNEQFF
TRBV12-3/TRBV12-4,NA,NA,TRBJ1-1,TGTGCCAGCTCGGTAGCTCCTGAAGCTTTCTTT,CASSVAPEAFF
TRBV5-1,TRBD2,NA,TRBJ2-7,TGCGCCAGCAGCTTGGCCTTGGGGAGCGGGGAGGCCTACGAGCAGTACTTC,CASSLALGSGEAYEQYF
TRBV5-4,NA,many,TRBJ2-2,TGTGCCACCGACCGGCGCGAGGCGGCCACTCCAACCGGGGAGCTGTTTTTT,CATDRREAATPTGELFF
TRBV29-1,TRBD2,few,TRBJ2-1,TGCAGCGTTGGGACTAGCGGGAGCAATGAGCAGTTCTTC,CSVGTSGSNEQFF
TRBV15,NA,NA,TRBJ2-1,TGTGCCACAGGGGGGGGAAGGGCCCCTACGAATGAGCAGTTCTTC,CATGGGRAPTNEQFF
TRBV12-3/TRBV12-4,TRBD1,many,TRBJ2-5,TGTGCCACCCTCTCCTGGGACAGGGGATGGCAGACCCAGTACTTC,CATLSWDRGWQTQYF
TRBV7-2,NA,few,TRBJ2-7,TGTGCCAGCAGTTCTAGTGAGCAGAACTACGAGCAGTACTTC,CASSSSEQNYEQYF
TRBV4-1,NA,NA,TRBJ2-3,TGCGCCAGCAGCACGACTAGTGTCAAGACAGATACGCAGTATTTT,CASSTTSVKTDTQYF
TRBV7-9,TRBD1,few,TRBJ2-5,TGTGCCAGCAGCTTAGAGGGGACAGCCGGAGAGACCCAGTACTTC,CASSLEGTAGETQYF
TRBV29-1,TRBD2,many,TRBJ2-3,TGCAGCGTTGAAACCCTAGCGGGAGGGTCCGATACGCAGTATTTT,CSVETLAGGSDTQYF
TRBV28,NA,NA,TRBJ2-2,TGTGCCAGCAGACAAGAGACGGGGACACTGAACACCGGGGAGCTGTTTTTT,CASRQETGTLNTGELFF
TRBV13,TRBD2,NA,TRBJ2-5,TGTGCCAGCAGCTCCTGGACTAGCGCGAGAGAGGCCCAGTACTTC,CASSSWTSAREAQYF
TRBV28,TRBD1,many,TRBJ2-3,TGTGCCAGCAGTACAGGGGGAGGTTTGGCAGATACGCAGTATTTT,CASSTGGGLADTQYF
TRBV7-9,NA,many,TRBJ1-1,TGTGCCAGCAGCTTAGGTTCGGGGAAGAACACTGAAGCTTTCTTT,CASSLGSGKNTEAFF
TRBV6-5,TRBD1,few,TRBJ2-1,TGTGCCAGCGGACAGGGGAACTACAATGAGCAGTTCTTC,CASGQGNYNEQFF
TRBV12-3/TRBV12-4,NA,many,TRBJ2-3,TGTGCCAGCAGTTTGTTGGGCAACGCTGGGAGGGATACGCAGTATTTT,CASSLLGNAGRDTQYF
TRBV4-3,TRBD1,NA,TRBJ2-7,TGCGCCGGCAGCCAAGGACAGGGGCGCTACGAGCAGTACTTC,CAGSQGQGRYEQYF
TRBV4-1,NA,few,TRBJ1-4,TGCGCCAGCAGCCCCGGGACATTACCAATTAATGAAAAACTGTTTTTT,CASSPGTLPINEKLFF
TRBV5-4,NA,NA,TRBJ2-1,TGTGCCAGCAGCCCAGGTTACGATGAGCAGTTCTTC,CASSPGYDEQFF
TRBV4-2,NA,NA,TRBJ1-1,TGTGCCAGCAGCCAAGACGACCTTAACGGTCCTCCGAACACTGAAGCTTTCTTT,CASSQDDLNGPPNTEAFF
TRBV4-3,NA,NA,TRBJ2-7,TGCGCCAGCAGCCACTACGGCGGTAGCTCCTACGAGCAGTACTTC,CASSHYGGSSYEQYF
TRBV3-1,NA,few,TRBJ1-3,TGTGCCAGCAGCCAAGATGGGGTGTACGGTGGAAACACCATATATTTT,CASSQDGVYGGNTIYF